These 5 T cell receptor beta chains share one sample of origin, sequenced in a study of metastatic and nonmetastatic thyroid tumors. No treatment of any kind had been given to any patient before thyroid surgery. MiXCR re-clonotyped the PCR reads for TCRdb. The table lists some 20,000 clones, approximately 37% of them singletons. Sequencing used tumor tissue. Source of these receptors: a female donor with papillary thyroid cancer or a benign thyroid nodule (not recorded which). Some clones in this sample may be carry-over from other donors' samples.

CDR3 sequence reads: CASSEADPGQFVYGYTF. The CDR3 DNA follows: TGTGCCAGCAGTGAAGCTGATCCGGGACAGTTCGTCTATGGCTACACCTTC. The chain couples TRBV6-1 to TRBJ1-2, with 7 nucleotides matching TRBD1. J was trimmed by 4 bases and V by 0 bases; bases with no gene match: 11. CDR3 length: 17 amino acids. Germline V gives CDR1 MNHNS, CDR2 SASEGT.

At least ten counts were recorded for this clone. J is TRBJ2-1 and V is TRBV30; D gene unclear. V was clipped by 2 bases and J by 7 bases, with 21 bases between them. Germline CDR1 and CDR2: GTSNPN and SVGIG (reference sequence). The CDR3 extends over 16 amino acids. CDR3 region: CAWSPWWLRRRNEQFF. CDR3 nucleotide sequence: TGTGCCTGGAGTCCTTGGTGGCTCAGAAGAAGGAATGAGCAGTTCTTC. The variable domain in full, completed from reference TRBV30 and TRBJ2-1, reads SQTIHQWPATLVQPVGSPLSLECTVEGTSNPNLYWYRQAAGRGLQLLFYSVGIGQISSEVPQNLSASRPQDRQFILSSKKLLLSDSGFYLCAWSPWWLRRRNEQFFGPGTRLTVL.

The chain recombines TRBV20-1 with TRBJ1-2; TRBD1 matches 8 bases. The CDR3 is made up of 17 amino acids. Trimming at V came to 1 base and at J to 6 bases, leaving 16 bases not matched to a gene. Germline V gene lookup returns CDR1 DFQATT and CDR2 SNEGSKA (reference sequence). CDR3 nucleotide sequence: TGCAGTGCTAGAGGGGGGGGGACAGGAACATCTAGGGATGGCTACACCTTC. Protein sequence: CSARGGGTGTSRDGYTF.

This clone was observed a handful of times. The rearrangement uses TRBV27 and TRBJ2-7; D perhaps matches TRBD1 (6 bases). Trimming removed 7 bases at V and 2 bases at J, with 9 bases between. From germline, CDR1 is MNHEY and CDR2 SMNVEV (reference sequence). This CDR3 has 12 residues. The CDR3 nucleotides read TGTGCCAGCAAGGACAGAGCCTACGAGCAGTACTTC. It translates to CASKDRAYEQYF.

This chain joins TRBV6-1 and TRBJ2-7; weak D call: TRBD2 (5 bases). This CDR3 has 14 residues. CDR1 is MNHNS and CDR2 is SASEGT in the germline V gene. Trimming cost V 5 bases and J 4 bases, with 15 bases left between them. The CDR3 DNA reads as TGTGCCAGCAGTAGGGAGACAAATGGGTACGAGCAGTACTTC. It codes for CASSRETNGYEQYF.